Each of the 21 T cell receptor beta chains below was sequenced from the same sample in a study of blood T cell repertoires in COVID-19. Libraries were prepared by immunoSEQ multiplex PCR; TCRdb keeps only in-frame clonotypes and omits some of them. The table records roughly 38,000 clones, about 85% of them present only once. The sample comprised peripheral blood. These receptors were collected from a man aged 50-60 years with active COVID-19.

The V and J genes are TRBV7-2 and TRBJ2-3; TRBD2 agrees at 13 bases. The CDR3 length is 17 residues. J gave up 3 bases and V 1 base, and 4 bases lay outside the gene matches. CDR1 is SGHTA and CDR2 is FQGNSA in the germline V gene. The CDR3 DNA sequence: TGTGCCAGCAGCTTAGGGGCACTAGCGGGGGGGACAGATACGCAGTATTTT. The encoded protein is CASSLGALAGGTDTQYF.

The chain couples TRBV4-2 to TRBJ1-5, with D perhaps matching TRBD1 (6 bases). Germline V gene data show CDR1 as LGHNA and CDR2 as YNFKEQ. The CDR3 contains 15 residues. V dropped 5 bases and J dropped 3 bases, with 14 bases sitting between them. CDR3 amino acids: CASSSGGQYNQPQHF. The CDR3 region has the DNA TGTGCCAGCAGCTCAGGAGGACAGTACAATCAGCCCCAGCATTTT.

The V and J genes are TRBV7-8 and TRBJ2-7; D perhaps matches TRBD2 (6 bases). The length of the CDR3 is 16 residues. V lost 2 bases to trimming and J lost 0 bases, with 14 bases between them. Germline V lookup: CDR1 SGHVS, CDR2 FQNEAQ. The DNA of the CDR3 is TGTGCCAGCAGCTTACGGAGGGACCCGAGCTCCTACGAGCAGTACTTC. Translation gives CASSLRRDPSSYEQYF.

The chain links TRBV27 to TRBJ1-4, with a tentative D call TRBD1 (5 bases). Germline assignment: CDR1 MNHEY and CDR2 SMNVEV (reference sequence). CDR3 length equals 13 residues. With 7 bases removed from V and 10 bases from J, the gap between germline ends came to 16 bases. The CDR3 nucleotides read TGTGCCAGCAAGGGCGCCTATAGGGGAAAACTGTTTTTT. Its protein product is CASKGAYRGKLFF. Filled out from reference TRBV27 and TRBJ1-4, the complete variable domain reads EAQVTQNPRYLITVTGKKLTVTCSQNMNHEYMSWYRQDPGLGLRQIYYSMNVEVTDKGDVPEGYKVSRKEKRNFPLILESPSPNQTSLYFCASKGAYRGKLFFGSGTQLSVL.

This chain links TRBV12-3 or TRBV12-4 with TRBJ1-1; TRBD1 might be the D (5 bases). The CDR3 runs 13 residues. Between the trimmed V and J ends, which lost 6 bases and 1 base, there was a span of 9 bases. CDR3 loop: CASRLQGNTEAFF. The CDR3, as DNA: TGTGCCAGCAGGCTTCAGGGGAACACTGAAGCTTTCTTT.

The CDR3 DNA follows: TGTGCCACCAGCAGAGTGCAGGGACAGGGGGCGACGGACTATGGCTACACCTTC. It translates to CATSRVQGQGATDYGYTF. The J gene is TRBJ1-2, the V gene TRBV15, with 12 bases lining up with TRBD1. After removal of 1 base from V and 3 bases from J, the junction contained 9 bases not matched to a gene. CDR1 is LNHNV, CDR2 YYDKDF, per germline (reference sequence). The CDR3 spans 18 residues.

The V gene is TRBV14, the J gene TRBJ2-1; 8 bases match TRBD1. Trimming removed 3 bases from V and 5 bases from J; junction bases left unmatched: 12. CDR1 and CDR2 (germline): SGHDN, FVKESK. This CDR3 has 17 residues. Here the CDR3 reads CASSHAGQGAVDNEQFF. CDR3 in DNA: TGTGCCAGCAGCCATGCAGGGCAGGGGGCTGTTGACAATGAGCAGTTCTTC.

The rearrangement links TRBV5-1 to TRBJ2-7, with a possible D match to TRBD1 (5 bases). Germline V gene lookup returns CDR1 SGHRS and CDR2 YFSETQ. This CDR3 spans 16 amino acids. V dropped 3 bases and J dropped 1 base, with 17 bases sitting between them. The CDR3 spells CASSSGQGSLSYEQYF. In DNA form, the CDR3 reads TGCGCCAGCAGCTCTGGCCAGGGAAGTCTATCCTACGAGCAGTACTTC. Full variable domain (missing parts from reference TRBV5-1 and TRBJ2-7): KAGVTQTPRYLIKTRGQQVTLSCSPISGHRSVSWYQQTPGQGLQFLFEYFSETQRNKGNFPGRFSGRQFSNSRSEMNVSTLELGDSALYLCASSSGQGSLSYEQYFGPGTRLTVT.

This clone was seen only once. At one boundary the junction diverges from the germline segment, which might be a read error. The V and J genes are TRBV27 and TRBJ2-7, with D possibly being TRBD2 (6 bases). This CDR3 has 15 residues. CDR1 and CDR2 from the germline V gene are MNHEY and SMNVEV (reference sequence). The CDR3 bases are TGTGCCAGCAGTTTAACGGCCCGGGACTCCGACGAGCAGTACTTC. This translates into CASSLTARDSDEQYF.

The rearrangement links TRBV7-2 to TRBJ1-1; perhaps TRBD1 as D (6 bases). V was cut by 1 base and J by 7 bases, with 13 bases left in between. The CDR3 has 14 amino acids. CDR1 is SGHTA, CDR2 FQGNSA, per germline. CDR3 protein: CASSLEGGAIEAFF. The CDR3 DNA reads TGTGCCAGCAGCTTAGAGGGGGGGGCGATTGAAGCTTTCTTT.

The V call is TRBV6-6, the J call TRBJ2-1, with a possible D match to TRBD2 (6 bases). The CDR3 loop spans 15 amino acids. Germline V CDR1 and CDR2: MNHNY, SVGAGI (reference sequence). Trimming removed 6 bases from V and 4 bases from J, with 16 bases in between. DNA for the CDR3: TGTGCCAGCAGGCAACCCGGGACTCCTTACAATGAGCAGTTCTTC. Encoded protein: CASRQPGTPYNEQFF.

Worth noting for this clone: Other DNA variants within this sample encode the same CDR3. V usage is TRBV7-6 and J usage is TRBJ1-1; a weak D match, TRBD1 (5 bases). The CDR3 runs to 13 residues. Looked up from germline, CDR1 is SGHVS and CDR2 is FNYEAQ. The V and J ends lost 5 bases and 1 base respectively, with 8 bases between them. This CDR3 is CASSTQENTEAFF. The CDR3 DNA is TGTGCCAGCAGCACACAGGAGAACACTGAAGCTTTCTTT. The variable domain in full, completed from reference TRBV7-6 and TRBJ1-1, reads GAGVSQSPRYKVTKRGQDVALRCDPISGHVSLYWYRQALGQGPEFLTYFNYEAQQDKSGLPNDRFSAERPEGSISTLTIQRTEQRDSAMYRCASSTQENTEAFFGQGTRLTVV.

The chain has TRBV18 and TRBJ1-4; D gene unclear. Per the germline V gene, CDR1 is KGHSH and CDR2 is LQKENI. The V end lost 4 bases, the J end lost 8 bases, and 11 bases lay between the germline ends. The CDR3 consists of 13 residues. CDR3 sequence reads: CASSRSSSEKLFF. Written as DNA, the CDR3 is TGTGCCAGCTCACGTAGCAGTTCGGAAAAACTGTTTTTT.

J is TRBJ2-1 and V is TRBV7-6; 9 positions agree with TRBD1. The germline gives CDR1 SGHVS, CDR2 FNYEAQ. The junction had 6 bases not matched to a gene; V was cut back by 3 bases and J by 0 bases. The CDR3 is made up of 17 amino acids. The CDR3 region is CASSLPSTGGSYNEQFF. DNA of the CDR3: TGTGCCAGCAGCTTGCCCTCGACAGGGGGCTCCTACAATGAGCAGTTCTTC.

The rearrangement links TRBV5-5 to TRBJ2-2; TRBD1 might be the D (6 bases). CDR3 length: 15 amino acids. Germline V CDR1 and CDR2: SGHKS, YYEKEE (reference sequence). The germline V and J ends were trimmed by 1 base and 1 base, with 8 bases remaining between them. The CDR3 sequence: CASSLLGQNTGELFF. As DNA, the CDR3 is TGTGCCAGCAGCTTGTTGGGACAGAACACCGGGGAGCTGTTTTTT.

This chain connects TRBV5-1 to TRBJ2-7, with TRBD2 identical over 11 bases. The CDR3 is 16 amino acids. The ends lost 4 bases at V and 2 bases at J; junction bases unmatched: 8. Germline CDR1 is SGHRS and CDR2 is YFSETQ. The CDR3: CASSPPTSGATYEQYF. The CDR3 nucleotides read TGCGCCAGCAGCCCCCCGACTAGCGGGGCCACCTACGAGCAGTACTTC.

The rearrangement links TRBV4-1 to TRBJ2-3, with D unresolved. Looked up from germline, CDR1 is MGHRA and CDR2 is YSYEKL. The V gene lost 4 bases and the J gene lost 5 bases, with 10 bases spanning the gap. The CDR3 totals 13 residues. The CDR3 coding sequence is TGCGCCAGCAGCCCCAGATCTGGAGATACGCAGTATTTT. The encoded protein is CASSPRSGDTQYF.

The CDR3: CASSLTSGGTYEQYF. The CDR3, as DNA: TGTGCCAGCAGTTTAACTAGCGGGGGCACCTACGAGCAGTACTTC. The chain combines TRBV27 with TRBJ2-7; TRBD2 matches at 11 bases. Germline CDR1 is MNHEY and CDR2 is SMNVEV (reference sequence). The CDR3 totals 15 residues. The V segment lost 2 bases and the J segment 2 bases; nucleotides outside the gene matches: 2.

The V gene is TRBV28, the J gene TRBJ2-2; tentative D call: TRBD1 (6 bases). V was pared by 4 bases and J by 5 bases, with 14 bases between. Looked up from germline, CDR1 is MDHEN and CDR2 is SYDVKM. This CDR3 has 15 residues. CDR3 in amino acids: CASSYRVTRTGELFF. The CDR3 DNA follows: TGTGCCAGCAGTTACAGGGTTACAAGGACCGGGGAGCTGTTTTTT.

The chain carries TRBV18 and TRBJ1-1, with TRBD1 matching 7 bases. Germline-derived CDR1 and CDR2 are KGHSH and LQKENI. J gave up 1 base and V 0 bases, and 2 bases lay outside the gene matches. The length of the CDR3 is 15 residues. Written as DNA, the CDR3 is TGTGCCAGCTCACCACCGGGACAGCCGAACACTGAAGCTTTCTTT. Translation gives CASSPPGQPNTEAFF.

The J gene is TRBJ1-4, the V gene TRBV6-1, with a weak D call TRBD1 (6 bases). In germline, CDR1 is MNHNS, CDR2 SASEGT. V shed 3 bases and J shed 4 bases, with 12 bases lying between them. This CDR3 region has 15 residues. Here the CDR3 DNA reads TGTGCCAGCAGTGAGGGGGCGCACCTTAATGAAAAACTGTTTTTT. As protein: CASSEGAHLNEKLFF.